The entry below describes one TCR beta chain. Only in-frame clones appear in the TCRdb table, and some are missing; sequencing was by immunoSEQ multiplex PCR. The sample yields more than 12,000 clones, 55% to 75% seen once. V was cut by 0 bases and J by 3 bases, with 11 bases left in between. CDR1 is LNHNV, CDR2 YYDKDF, per germline (reference sequence). The CDR3 loop spans 15 amino acids. This specimen comes from a study of T cells after somatic rescue of genetic block. Sequencing was carried out using peripheral blood mononuclear cells (PBMCs). This chain links TRBV15 with TRBJ1-1; D unresolved. The sequence was collected from a man younger than 30. The CDR3 here is CATSRDFARDTEAFF. The DNA for the CDR3 is TGTGCCACCAGCAGAGATTTTGCCCGTGACACTGAAGCTTTCTTT.